Following are 10 T cell receptor beta chains from one sample sequenced in a study of T-cell memory formation after mild COVID-19. Via MiXCR, TCRdb re-called the 5' RACE reads, giving one row per CDR3 protein. The sample contains 300,000 to 400,000 distinct CDR3 sequences, roughly 15% of which appear only once. The specimen was PBMCs or a T cell subset sorted from them (not recorded which). The receptors derive from a man in his late teens or twenties who had mild COVID-19 (a few samples of this study predate the infection). Cell type and time point are not known.

This clonotype occurred a few times. V gene TRBV5-4 combines with J gene TRBJ2-2, with 8 bases matching TRBD1. Germline V lookup: CDR1 SGHNT, CDR2 YYREEE (reference sequence). After removal of 2 bases from V and 7 bases from J, the junction contained 1 base not matched to a gene. CDR3 length: 13 residues. The CDR3 here is CASSFGQGGELFF. As DNA, the CDR3 is TGTGCCAGCAGCTTCGGACAGGGCGGGGAGCTGTTTTTT.

This chain links TRBV5-6 with TRBJ2-1; D could derive from TRBD1 or TRBD2 (5 bases each). The CDR3 spans 13 residues. Germline lookup yields CDR1 SGHDT and CDR2 YYEEEE. V was trimmed by 4 bases and J by 8 bases, leaving 13 bases between them. CDR3 sequence (DNA): TGTGCCAGCAGCCCGTACCGGGGCTATGAGCAGTTCTTC. Translated, it gives CASSPYRGYEQFF.

V gene TRBV12-3 or TRBV12-4 combines with J gene TRBJ2-3; TRBD1 aligns across 9 bases. The V gene end was trimmed by 8 bases and the J gene end by 2 bases; junction bases not matched to a gene: 8. This CDR3 has 15 amino acids. The CDR3: CASRPRTGATDTQYF. The DNA for the CDR3 is TGTGCCAGCCGCCCGCGGACAGGGGCCACAGATACGCAGTATTTT.

The V gene is TRBV6-5, the J gene TRBJ1-3; no definite D call. Germline V gene sequence: CDR1 MNHEY, CDR2 SVGAGI. V lost 5 bases and J 5 bases, leaving 13 bases between the germline ends. This CDR3 is built from 14 residues. The CDR3 bases are TGTGCCAGCAGTGAAGGTCCAGCGCGAAACACCATATATTTT. Translating it yields CASSEGPARNTIYF.

This chain uses TRBV20-1 with TRBJ2-3; a weak D match, TRBD2 (5 bases). The V gene's germline CDR1 is DFQATT and CDR2 SNEGSKA (reference sequence). The CDR3 is 13 amino acids. V lost 8 bases, J lost 5 bases, and 17 bases lay in between. CDR3 DNA: TGCAGTCTTTTTGGACTTTCCATAGATACGCAGTATTTT. It specifies CSLFGLSIDTQYF.

For the CDR3, the DNA is TGCGCCAGCAGCCTCCAGGGTATCACCGGGGAGCTGTTTTTT. Amino acids: CASSLQGITGELFF. The chain couples TRBV5-1 to TRBJ2-2; D is perhaps TRBD1 (5 bases). CDR3 length: 14 residues. Germline CDR1 and CDR2: SGHRS and YFSETQ. Trimming cost V 4 bases and J 4 bases, with 11 bases left between them.

The chain carries TRBV20-1 and TRBJ2-1, with TRBD1 matching 10 bases. The CDR3 consists of 14 residues. In germline, CDR1 is DFQATT, CDR2 SNEGSKA (reference sequence). The J segment lost 6 bases and the V segment lost 6 bases, leaving 8 bases of the junction unmatched. Written as DNA, the CDR3 is TGCAGTGCCCCCCGGACAGGGGGAGTCAATGAGCAGTTCTTC. Protein: CSAPRTGGVNEQFF.

The rearrangement uses TRBV11-2 and TRBJ2-4; TRBD1 might be the D (5 bases). The CDR3 has 15 amino acids. Trimming pared 1 base from V and 5 bases from J, leaving 12 bases between. Germline CDR1 SGHAT, CDR2 FQNNGV. In nucleotides, the CDR3 is TGTGCCAGCAGCTTAGGCGACAGTATCGAAAACATTCAGTACTTC. Its protein product is CASSLGDSIENIQYF.

V gene TRBV12-3 or TRBV12-4 combines with J gene TRBJ2-5, with D perhaps TRBD1 or TRBD2 (6 bases each). The length of the CDR3 is 14 residues. Trimming removed 3 bases at V and 5 bases at J, with 13 bases between. CDR3 coding DNA: TGTGCCAGCAGTTTCCCGGGGGCAGGGGAGACCCAGTACTTC. Its translation: CASSFPGAGETQYF.

The chain employs TRBV12-3 or TRBV12-4 and TRBJ2-6; D gene uncertain. V was trimmed by 5 bases and J by 0 bases, leaving 5 bases between them. The CDR3 contains 14 residues. This chain's CDR3 is CASSVFSGANVLTF. CDR3 DNA sequence: TGTGCCAGCAGTGTCTTCTCTGGGGCCAACGTCCTGACTTTC.